This TCR beta chain was found in a study of OX40 agonist ivuxolimab in advanced cancers. Between the trimmed V and J ends, which lost 6 bases and 4 bases, there was a span of 15 bases. The germline gives CDR1 LNHNV, CDR2 YYDKDF (reference sequence). This CDR3 is 14 amino acids long. Regarding the study as a whole: Expanded peripheral T-cell antigen specificity went undetermined. Certain nonresponders additionally had low normalized T-cell clonal expansion. CD8+ T cells showed, on average, more clonal expansion than CD4+ cells.

Autoimmune disease history or systemic immunosuppression barred patients. This clone occurred once. Its antigen remains unidentified. Profiled with immunoSEQ multiplex PCR; TCRdb holds only in-frame clones, not every one. This table has tens of thousands of clones, 91% appearing once. This sequence was found in an adult with an advanced solid tumor such as melanoma, head and neck, liver or kidney cancer. The sample in question was CD4+ or CD8+ T cells sorted from blood, obtained in a trial of the OX40 agonist ivuxolimab. The chain combines TRBV15 with TRBJ1-2, with D unclear. The CDR3 protein is CATSPGQFLYGYTF. The CDR3 bases are TGTGCCACCAGTCCGGGCCAATTCCTCTATGGCTACACCTTC.